This entry lists 22 T cell receptor beta chains sequenced from one sample in a study of control samples from healthy donors and cancer patients. TCRdb's table, derived via immunoSEQ multiplex PCR, lists solely in-frame clones and lacks some. The sample holds 130,000 or so clones; more than 80% are singletons and the top ten take around 40%. Sequencing used blood. The source is a man aged 50-60 years in good health.

This clone has a single count. V is TRBV19 and J is TRBJ2-1; TRBD2 agrees at 11 bases. The CDR3 totals 17 residues. V shed 5 bases and J 4 bases; nucleotides not matched to a gene: 10. Germline V gene sequence: CDR1 LNHDA, CDR2 SQIVND (reference sequence). CDR3 in amino acids: CASSPTPGLAAYNEQFF. The DNA for the CDR3 is TGTGCCAGTAGTCCCACCCCGGGACTAGCGGCTTACAATGAGCAGTTCTTC.

The chain carries TRBV9 and TRBJ1-1; 10 bases map to TRBD1. Germline assignment: CDR1 SGDLS and CDR2 YYNGEE. The V segment lost 0 bases and the J segment 4 bases; nucleotides outside the gene matches: 6. The CDR3 contains 16 residues. CDR3: CASSVVSGTGATEAFF. CDR3 coding DNA: TGTGCCAGCAGCGTAGTCTCTGGGACAGGGGCCACTGAAGCTTTCTTT.

V is TRBV27 and J is TRBJ2-2, with D possibly being TRBD2 (7 bases). There are 16 residues in the CDR3. With 7 bases removed from V and 7 bases from J, the gap between germline ends came to 22 bases. Germline V gives CDR1 MNHEY, CDR2 SMNVEV (reference sequence). The CDR3 loop is CASTPRPGGEIGELFF. CDR3 bases: TGTGCCAGCACTCCGAGGCCGGGGGGCGAGATCGGGGAGCTGTTTTTT.

This clone was detected once. V usage is TRBV4-1 and J usage is TRBJ1-5, with 10 bases that match TRBD1. Trimming at V came to 4 bases and at J to 7 bases, leaving 7 bases not matched to a gene. The V gene's germline CDR1 is MGHRA and CDR2 YSYEKL. This CDR3 is built from 15 residues. The CDR3 is CASSRTGTGDQPQHF. In DNA, the CDR3 is TGCGCCAGCAGCCGAACAGGGACAGGGGACCAGCCCCAGCATTTT.

The rearrangement links TRBV3-1 (or the pseudogene TRBV3-2) to TRBJ1-2, with D tentatively TRBD1 (5 bases). CDR1 is LGHDT, CDR2 YNNKEL, per germline (reference sequence). Trimming took 3 bases from V and 4 from J, leaving 9 bases between them. The CDR3 is 13 amino acids. This CDR3 reads CASSQGPSYGYTF. CDR3 in DNA: TGTGCCAGCAGCCAGGGACCGAGCTATGGCTACACCTTC.

The chain couples TRBV18 to TRBJ1-1; D possibly corresponds to TRBD1 (5 bases). V was shortened by 2 bases and J by 4 bases, with 17 bases between the two germline ends. CDR3 size: 16 residues. Germline V gene lookup returns CDR1 KGHSH and CDR2 LQKENI. CDR3 DNA: TGTGCCAGCTCACCAAGCCCGGGACTCAAGGGCACTGAAGCTTTCTTT. Amino acid sequence: CASSPSPGLKGTEAFF.

The chain combines TRBV28 with TRBJ2-7; D is perhaps TRBD1 or TRBD2 (5 bases each). The CDR3 extends over 16 amino acids. CDR1 is MDHEN, CDR2 SYDVKM, per germline. The germline V and J ends were trimmed by 3 bases and 3 bases, with 18 bases remaining between them. This CDR3 reads CASSFRTRGTYYEQYF. In DNA form, the CDR3 reads TGTGCCAGCAGTTTCCGTACCCGGGGCACCTACTACGAGCAGTACTTC.

This rearrangement joins TRBV7-2 to TRBJ2-3; TRBD1 is a possible D gene (5 bases). The germline V and J ends were trimmed by 0 bases and 5 bases, with 9 bases remaining between them. CDR3 length equals 14 residues. CDR1 and CDR2 (germline): SGHTA, FQGNSA. The CDR3 DNA is TGTGCCAGCAGCTTAGCCAGGGCTATAGATACGCAGTATTTT. Encoded protein: CASSLARAIDTQYF. Complete variable domain (other parts from reference TRBV7-2 and TRBJ2-3): GAGVSQSPSNKVTEKGKDVELRCDPISGHTALYWYRQSLGQGLEFLIYFQGNSAPDKSGLPSDRFSAERTGGSVSTLTIQRTQQEDSAVYLCASSLARAIDTQYFGPGTRLTVL.

The chain has TRBV19 and TRBJ2-3; weak D call: TRBD1 (6 bases). Germline CDR1 LNHDA, CDR2 SQIVND (reference sequence). The CDR3 extends over 14 amino acids. The V gene lost 5 bases and the J gene lost 6 bases, with 15 bases spanning the gap. Written as DNA, the CDR3 is TGTGCCAGTAGTCTGCAGGGGAAGGAGGATACGCAGTATTTT. This sequence encodes CASSLQGKEDTQYF.

The rearrangement uses TRBV5-1 and TRBJ1-5; tentatively, D is TRBD1 (5 bases). This CDR3 has 14 residues. The V gene lost 2 bases and the J gene lost 3 bases, with 9 bases spanning the gap. Per germline, CDR1 SGHRS and CDR2 YFSETQ. In nucleotides, the CDR3 is TGCGCCAGCAGCTTATCAGGGACCAATCAGCCCCAGCATTTT. This codes for CASSLSGTNQPQHF.

This sequence joins TRBV6-5 and TRBJ2-5; no firm D call. V was trimmed by 0 bases and J by 2 bases, leaving 13 bases between them. The germline V gene has CDR1 MNHEY and CDR2 SVGAGI. This CDR3 spans 16 amino acids. For the CDR3, the DNA is TGTGCCAGCAGTTACTCGCCGCAAACCTCTCAAGAGACCCAGTACTTC. This translates into CASSYSPQTSQETQYF.

V and J are TRBV6-6 and TRBJ2-7, with 10 bases lining up with TRBD1. The CDR3 is 15 amino acids. Germline lookup yields CDR1 MNHNY and CDR2 SVGAGI (reference sequence). The V segment lost 2 bases and the J segment 7 bases; nucleotides outside the gene matches: 8. The CDR3: CASSYRWTGGREQYF. The CDR3 nucleotides read TGTGCCAGCAGTTACCGTTGGACAGGGGGGAGAGAGCAGTACTTC.

This clone was seen a handful of times. The chain couples TRBV5-4 to TRBJ1-1; 10 nucleotides align to TRBD1. V gave up 3 bases and J gave up 3 bases; unmatched junction bases: 2. Germline-derived CDR1 and CDR2 are SGHNT and YYREEE (reference sequence). This CDR3 contains 14 residues. CDR3 DNA sequence: TGTGCCAGCAGCTCCGGGACAGGGGACACTGAAGCTTTCTTT. Amino acid sequence: CASSSGTGDTEAFF.

The chain has TRBV10-3 and TRBJ1-2, with D perhaps TRBD1 (6 bases). V was trimmed by 0 bases and J by 4 bases, leaving 15 bases between them. Germline V CDR1 and CDR2: ENHRY, SYGVKD. This CDR3 is 16 amino acids long. CDR3 region: CAISESGTTGGYGYTF. For the CDR3, the DNA is TGTGCCATCAGTGAGTCCGGGACAACCGGGGGCTATGGCTACACCTTC.

The rearrangement uses TRBV3-1 (or the pseudogene TRBV3-2) and TRBJ2-5; D remains ambiguous. The CDR3 extends over 14 amino acids. Trimming shortened V by 0 bases and J by 5 bases, and 10 bases separated the two germline ends. CDR1 and CDR2 from the germline V gene are LGHDT and YNNKEL (reference sequence). CDR3 protein: CASSQDRLVETQYF. The CDR3 bases are TGTGCCAGCAGCCAAGACCGGCTGGTGGAGACCCAGTACTTC.

This clone was seen just once. This chain joins TRBV5-1 and TRBJ2-1; weak D call: TRBD2 (5 bases). Looked up from germline, CDR1 is SGHRS and CDR2 is YFSETQ. V was cut by 3 bases and J by 4 bases, with 11 bases left in between. The CDR3 runs to 14 residues. CDR3 protein: CASSSQTNYNEQFF. The CDR3 nucleotides are TGCGCCAGCAGCTCCCAGACTAATTACAATGAGCAGTTCTTC.

The CDR3 coding sequence is TGTGCCAGCAGCTTCTCAGGGTCCTTGGGAGACACCATATATTTT. Its translation is CASSFSGSLGDTIYF. The chain uses TRBV11-2 and TRBJ1-3; D may be TRBD1 (5 bases). V was shortened by 3 bases and J by 8 bases, with 17 bases between the two germline ends. Germline loops: CDR1 SGHAT, CDR2 FQNNGV. The CDR3 is 15 amino acids.

V usage is TRBV19 and J usage is TRBJ2-5, with a weak D call TRBD1 (5 bases). The length of the CDR3 is 14 residues. The germline V gene encodes CDR1 LNHDA and CDR2 SQIVND (reference sequence). The V and J ends lost 3 bases and 4 bases respectively, with 12 bases between them. In nucleotides, the CDR3 is TGTGCCAGTAGTATTTTCAGTGGGGCAGAGACCCAGTACTTC. Its protein product is CASSIFSGAETQYF.

The rearrangement uses TRBV6-2 or TRBV6-3 and TRBJ2-3; D remains ambiguous. There are 15 residues in the CDR3. With 5 bases removed from V and 0 bases from J, the gap between germline ends came to 12 bases. Germline lookup yields CDR1 MNHEY and CDR2 SVGEGT. The CDR3 is CASSLGPISTDTQYF. The CDR3, as DNA: TGTGCCAGCAGTCTTGGTCCCATTAGCACAGATACGCAGTATTTT.

The chain joins TRBV7-8 to TRBJ1-2; 10 nucleotides line up with TRBD1. The V gene end was trimmed by 3 bases and the J gene end by 6 bases; junction bases not matched to a gene: 7. The CDR3 contains 15 residues. CDR1 is SGHVS and CDR2 is FQNEAQ in the germline V gene. CDR3 amino acids: CASSLRQGARDGYTF. The CDR3 DNA is TGTGCCAGCAGCTTGAGACAGGGGGCCCGGGATGGCTACACCTTC.

The chain carries TRBV6-5 and TRBJ1-3; maybe TRBD1 (6 bases). The CDR3 has 14 amino acids. From germline, CDR1 is MNHEY and CDR2 SVGAGI. V was shortened by 7 bases and J by 0 bases, with 10 bases between the two germline ends. As DNA, the CDR3 is TGTGCCAGCATGACACAGGGCTCTGGAAACACCATATATTTT. The encoded protein is CASMTQGSGNTIYF.

This sequence joins TRBV5-8 and TRBJ1-1; perhaps TRBD1 as D (5 bases). Germline values: CDR1 SGHTS, CDR2 YDEGEE. There are 11 residues in the CDR3. V gave up 7 bases and J gave up 10 bases, with 14 bases separating them. CDR3 protein: CASGPGWVAFF. Written as DNA, the CDR3 is TGTGCCAGCGGCCCAGGGTGGGTAGCTTTCTTT.